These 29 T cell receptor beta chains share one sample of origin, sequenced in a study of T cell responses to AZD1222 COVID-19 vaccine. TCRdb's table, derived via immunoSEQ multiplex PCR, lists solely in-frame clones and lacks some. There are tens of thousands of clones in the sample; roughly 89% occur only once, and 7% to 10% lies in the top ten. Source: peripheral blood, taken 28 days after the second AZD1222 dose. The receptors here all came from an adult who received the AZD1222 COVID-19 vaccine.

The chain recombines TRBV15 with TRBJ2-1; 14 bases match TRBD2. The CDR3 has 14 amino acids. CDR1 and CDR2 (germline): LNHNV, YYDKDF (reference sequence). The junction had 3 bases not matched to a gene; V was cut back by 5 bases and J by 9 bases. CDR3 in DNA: TGTGCCACCAGCGGGACTAGCGGGAGCCGTGAGCAGTTCTTC. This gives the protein CATSGTSGSREQFF.

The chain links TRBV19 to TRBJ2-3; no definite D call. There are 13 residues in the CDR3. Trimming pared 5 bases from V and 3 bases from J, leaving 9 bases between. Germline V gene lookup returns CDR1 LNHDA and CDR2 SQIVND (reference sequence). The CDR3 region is CASSPRRTDTQYF. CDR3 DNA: TGTGCCAGTAGTCCGAGACGTACAGATACGCAGTATTTT. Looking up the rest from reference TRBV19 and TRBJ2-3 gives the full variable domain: DGGITQSPKYLFRKEGQNVTLSCEQNLNHDAMYWYRQDPGQGLRLIYYSQIVNDFQKGDIAEGYSVSREKKESFPLTVTSAQKNPTAFYLCASSPRRTDTQYFGPGTRLTVL.

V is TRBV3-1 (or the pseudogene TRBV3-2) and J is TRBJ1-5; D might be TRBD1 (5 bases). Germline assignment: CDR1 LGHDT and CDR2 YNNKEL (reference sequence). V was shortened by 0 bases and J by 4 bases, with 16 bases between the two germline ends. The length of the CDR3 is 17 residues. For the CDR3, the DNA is TGTGCCAGCAGCCAAGATTTCGGGGGAATACGAAATCAGCCCCAGCATTTT. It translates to CASSQDFGGIRNQPQHF.

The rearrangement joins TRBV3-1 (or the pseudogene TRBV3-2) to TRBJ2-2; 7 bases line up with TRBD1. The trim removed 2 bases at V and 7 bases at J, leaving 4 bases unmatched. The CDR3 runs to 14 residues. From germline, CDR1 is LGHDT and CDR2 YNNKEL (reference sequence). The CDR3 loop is CASSQTRGIGELFF. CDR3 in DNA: TGTGCCAGCAGCCAAACCAGGGGGATCGGGGAGCTGTTTTTT.

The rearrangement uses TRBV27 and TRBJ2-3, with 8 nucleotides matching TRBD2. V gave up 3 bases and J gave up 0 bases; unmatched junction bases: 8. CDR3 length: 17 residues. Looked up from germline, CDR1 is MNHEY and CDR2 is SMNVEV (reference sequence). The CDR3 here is CASSFLTSGYSTDTQYF. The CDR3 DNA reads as TGTGCCAGCAGTTTCCTAACTAGCGGATATAGCACAGATACGCAGTATTTT.

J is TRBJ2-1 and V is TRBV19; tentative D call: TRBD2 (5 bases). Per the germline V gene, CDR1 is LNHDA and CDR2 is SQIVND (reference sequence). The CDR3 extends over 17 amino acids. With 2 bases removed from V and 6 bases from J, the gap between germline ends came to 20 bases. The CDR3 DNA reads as TGTGCCAGTAGTATAAGAGGGTCAGAGGTAGTCGGCAATGAGCAGTTCTTC. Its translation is CASSIRGSEVVGNEQFF. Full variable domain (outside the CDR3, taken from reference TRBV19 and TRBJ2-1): DGGITQSPKYLFRKEGQNVTLSCEQNLNHDAMYWYRQDPGQGLRLIYYSQIVNDFQKGDIAEGYSVSREKKESFPLTVTSAQKNPTAFYLCASSIRGSEVVGNEQFFGPGTRLTVL.

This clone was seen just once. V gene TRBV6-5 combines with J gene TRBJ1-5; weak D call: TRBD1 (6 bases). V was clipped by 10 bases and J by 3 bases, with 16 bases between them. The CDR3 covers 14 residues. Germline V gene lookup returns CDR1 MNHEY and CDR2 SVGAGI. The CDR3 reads CAIQRQVTNQPQHF. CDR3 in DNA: TGTGCCATCCAGAGACAGGTCACCAATCAGCCCCAGCATTTT.

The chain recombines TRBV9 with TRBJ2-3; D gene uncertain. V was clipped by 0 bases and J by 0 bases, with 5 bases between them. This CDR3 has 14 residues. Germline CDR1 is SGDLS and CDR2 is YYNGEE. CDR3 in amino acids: CASSVDPSTDTQYF. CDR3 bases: TGTGCCAGCAGCGTAGACCCTAGCACAGATACGCAGTATTTT.

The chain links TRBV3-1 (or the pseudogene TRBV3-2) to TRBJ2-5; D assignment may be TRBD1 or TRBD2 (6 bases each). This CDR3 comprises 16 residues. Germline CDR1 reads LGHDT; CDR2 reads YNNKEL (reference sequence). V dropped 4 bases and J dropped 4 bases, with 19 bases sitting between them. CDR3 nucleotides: TGTGCCAGCAGCCCCGGGGGTCAGGGGTATGTAGAGACCCAGTACTTC. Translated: CASSPGGQGYVETQYF.

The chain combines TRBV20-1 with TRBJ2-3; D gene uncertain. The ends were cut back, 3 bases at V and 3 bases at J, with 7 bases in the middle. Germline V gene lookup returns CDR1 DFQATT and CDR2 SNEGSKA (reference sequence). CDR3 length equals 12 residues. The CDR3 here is CSASPGTDTQYF. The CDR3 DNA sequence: TGCAGTGCTAGTCCCGGAACAGATACGCAGTATTTT.

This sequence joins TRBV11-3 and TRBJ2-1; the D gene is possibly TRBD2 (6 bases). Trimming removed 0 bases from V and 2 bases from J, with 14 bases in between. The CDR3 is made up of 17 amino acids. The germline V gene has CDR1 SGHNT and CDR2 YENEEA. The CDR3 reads CASSLDRLGEAYNEQFF. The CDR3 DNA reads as TGTGCCAGCAGCTTAGATCGGTTGGGGGAGGCCTACAATGAGCAGTTCTTC.

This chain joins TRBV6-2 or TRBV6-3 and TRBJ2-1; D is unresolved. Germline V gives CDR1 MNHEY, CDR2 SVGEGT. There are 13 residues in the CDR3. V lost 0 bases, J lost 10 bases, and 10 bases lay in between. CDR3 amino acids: CASSYSSEWEQFF. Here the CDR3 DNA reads TGTGCCAGCAGTTACTCGTCCGAATGGGAGCAGTTCTTC.

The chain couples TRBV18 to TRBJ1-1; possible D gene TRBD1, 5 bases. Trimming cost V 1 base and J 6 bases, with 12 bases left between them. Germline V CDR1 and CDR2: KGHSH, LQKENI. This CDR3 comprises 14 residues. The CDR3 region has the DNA TGTGCCAGCTCACCACGGGGGAATCCCCCTGAAGCTTTCTTT. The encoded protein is CASSPRGNPPEAFF.

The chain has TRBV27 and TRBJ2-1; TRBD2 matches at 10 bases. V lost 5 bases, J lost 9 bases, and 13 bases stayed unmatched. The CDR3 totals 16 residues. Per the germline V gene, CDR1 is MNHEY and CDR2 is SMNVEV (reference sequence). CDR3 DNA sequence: TGTGCCAGCAGTGGGGGGCTAGCGGGAGATCCCATTGAGCAGTTCTTC. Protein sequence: CASSGGLAGDPIEQFF.

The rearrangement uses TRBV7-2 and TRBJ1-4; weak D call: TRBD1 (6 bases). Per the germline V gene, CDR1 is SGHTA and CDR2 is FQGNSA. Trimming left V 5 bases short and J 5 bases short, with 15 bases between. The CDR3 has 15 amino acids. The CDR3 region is CASSPVQGRNEKLFF. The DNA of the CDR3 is TGTGCCAGCAGCCCCGTGCAGGGGAGGAATGAAAAACTGTTTTTT. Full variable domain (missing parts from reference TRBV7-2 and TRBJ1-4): GAGVSQSPSNKVTEKGKDVELRCDPISGHTALYWYRQSLGQGLEFLIYFQGNSAPDKSGLPSDRFSAERTGGSVSTLTIQRTQQEDSAVYLCASSPVQGRNEKLFFGSGTQLSVL.

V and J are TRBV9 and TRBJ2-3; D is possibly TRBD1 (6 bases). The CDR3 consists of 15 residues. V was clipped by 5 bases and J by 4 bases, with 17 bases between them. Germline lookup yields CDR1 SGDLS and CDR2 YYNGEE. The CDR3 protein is CASRKQGWGPDTQYF. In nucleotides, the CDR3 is TGTGCCAGCAGGAAACAGGGATGGGGCCCAGATACGCAGTATTTT.

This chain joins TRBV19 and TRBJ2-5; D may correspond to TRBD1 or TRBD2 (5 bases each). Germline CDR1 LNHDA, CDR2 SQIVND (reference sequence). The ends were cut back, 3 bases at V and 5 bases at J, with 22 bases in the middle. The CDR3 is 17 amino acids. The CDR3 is CASSIGGSYRPWETQYF. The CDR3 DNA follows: TGTGCCAGTAGTATTGGGGGATCCTACAGGCCGTGGGAGACCCAGTACTTC.

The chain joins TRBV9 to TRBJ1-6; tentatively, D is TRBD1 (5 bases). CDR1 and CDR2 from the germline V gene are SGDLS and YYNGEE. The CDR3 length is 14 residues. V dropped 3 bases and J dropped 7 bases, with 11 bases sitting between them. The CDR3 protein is CASSAQGPNSPLHF. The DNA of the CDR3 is TGTGCCAGCAGCGCGCAGGGTCCCAATTCACCCCTCCACTTT.

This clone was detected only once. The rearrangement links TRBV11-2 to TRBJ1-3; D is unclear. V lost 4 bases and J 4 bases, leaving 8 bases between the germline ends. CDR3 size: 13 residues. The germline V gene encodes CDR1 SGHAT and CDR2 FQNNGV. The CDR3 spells CASSSTQGNTIYF. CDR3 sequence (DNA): TGTGCCAGCAGCTCAACACAAGGAAACACCATATATTTT.

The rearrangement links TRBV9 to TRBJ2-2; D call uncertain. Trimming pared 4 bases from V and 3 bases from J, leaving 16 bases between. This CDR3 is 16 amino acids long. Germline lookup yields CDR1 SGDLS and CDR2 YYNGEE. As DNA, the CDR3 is TGTGCCAGCAGCCTCACGGCCCGGCGAGACACCGGGGAGCTGTTTTTT. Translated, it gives CASSLTARRDTGELFF.

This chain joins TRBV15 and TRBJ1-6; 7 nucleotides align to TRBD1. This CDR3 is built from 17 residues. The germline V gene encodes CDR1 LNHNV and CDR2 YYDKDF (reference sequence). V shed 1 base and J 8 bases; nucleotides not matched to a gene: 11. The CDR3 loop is CATSRVGQGGPDSPLHF. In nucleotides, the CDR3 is TGTGCCACCAGCAGAGTTGGGCAGGGGGGTCCGGATTCACCCCTCCACTTT.

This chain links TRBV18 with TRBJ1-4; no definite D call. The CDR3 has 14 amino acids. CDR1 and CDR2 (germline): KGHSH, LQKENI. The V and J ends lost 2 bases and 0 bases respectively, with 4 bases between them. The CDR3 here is CASSPGSTNEKLFF. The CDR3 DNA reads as TGTGCCAGCTCACCAGGGTCAACTAATGAAAAACTGTTTTTT. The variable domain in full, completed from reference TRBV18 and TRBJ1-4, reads NAGVMQNPRHLVRRRGQEARLRCSPMKGHSHVYWYRQLPEEGLKFMVYLQKENIIDESGMPKERFSAEFPKEGPSILRIQQVVRGDSAAYFCASSPGSTNEKLFFGSGTQLSVL.

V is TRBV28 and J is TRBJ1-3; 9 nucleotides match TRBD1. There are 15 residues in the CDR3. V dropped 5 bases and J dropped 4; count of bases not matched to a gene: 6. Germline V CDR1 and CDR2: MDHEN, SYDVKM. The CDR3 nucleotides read TGTGCCAGCAGTCTCCGGACAGGGGCGGGAAACACCATATATTTT. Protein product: CASSLRTGAGNTIYF.

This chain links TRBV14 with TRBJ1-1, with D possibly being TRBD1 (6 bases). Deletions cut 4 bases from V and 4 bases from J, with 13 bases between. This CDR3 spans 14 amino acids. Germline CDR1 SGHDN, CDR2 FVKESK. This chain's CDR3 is CASSLLGGSTEAFF. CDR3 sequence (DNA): TGTGCCAGCAGCCTACTAGGGGGGAGCACTGAAGCTTTCTTT.

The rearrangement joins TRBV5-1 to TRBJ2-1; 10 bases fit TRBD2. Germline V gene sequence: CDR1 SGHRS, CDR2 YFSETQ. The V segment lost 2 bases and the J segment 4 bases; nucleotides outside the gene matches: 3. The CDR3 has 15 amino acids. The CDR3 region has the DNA TGCGCCAGCAGCTTCGGGACTAGCGCGTACAATGAGCAGTTCTTC. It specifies CASSFGTSAYNEQFF.

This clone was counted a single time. DNA for the CDR3: TGTGCCAGCAGCCGCCCGACAGGGACCCTCGTTGGCTACACCTTC. Translation: CASSRPTGTLVGYTF. The rearrangement joins TRBV7-9 to TRBJ1-2; TRBD1 agrees at 7 bases. This CDR3 has 15 amino acids. Unmatched junction bases numbered 13, after V lost 5 bases and J lost 7 bases. Germline-derived CDR1 and CDR2 are SEHNR and FQNEAQ (reference sequence).

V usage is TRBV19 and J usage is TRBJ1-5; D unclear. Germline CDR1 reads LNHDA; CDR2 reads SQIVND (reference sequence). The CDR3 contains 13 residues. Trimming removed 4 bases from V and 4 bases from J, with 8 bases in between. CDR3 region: CASSTGLNQPQHF. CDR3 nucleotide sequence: TGTGCCAGTAGTACCGGACTGAATCAGCCCCAGCATTTT.

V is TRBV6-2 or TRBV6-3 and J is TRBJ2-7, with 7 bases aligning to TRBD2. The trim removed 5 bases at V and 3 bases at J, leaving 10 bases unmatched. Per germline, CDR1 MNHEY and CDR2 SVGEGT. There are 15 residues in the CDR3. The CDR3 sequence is CASSDPRRGYYEQYF. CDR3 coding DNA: TGTGCCAGCAGTGACCCCCGGCGGGGGTACTACGAGCAGTACTTC.

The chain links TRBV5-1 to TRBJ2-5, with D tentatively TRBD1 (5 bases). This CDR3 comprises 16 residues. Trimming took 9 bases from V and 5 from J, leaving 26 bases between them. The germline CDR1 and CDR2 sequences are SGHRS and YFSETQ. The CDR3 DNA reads TGCGCCACCTCATCTGATGGGGCAGGGTTTCCGGAGACCCAGTACTTC. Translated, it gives CATSSDGAGFPETQYF.